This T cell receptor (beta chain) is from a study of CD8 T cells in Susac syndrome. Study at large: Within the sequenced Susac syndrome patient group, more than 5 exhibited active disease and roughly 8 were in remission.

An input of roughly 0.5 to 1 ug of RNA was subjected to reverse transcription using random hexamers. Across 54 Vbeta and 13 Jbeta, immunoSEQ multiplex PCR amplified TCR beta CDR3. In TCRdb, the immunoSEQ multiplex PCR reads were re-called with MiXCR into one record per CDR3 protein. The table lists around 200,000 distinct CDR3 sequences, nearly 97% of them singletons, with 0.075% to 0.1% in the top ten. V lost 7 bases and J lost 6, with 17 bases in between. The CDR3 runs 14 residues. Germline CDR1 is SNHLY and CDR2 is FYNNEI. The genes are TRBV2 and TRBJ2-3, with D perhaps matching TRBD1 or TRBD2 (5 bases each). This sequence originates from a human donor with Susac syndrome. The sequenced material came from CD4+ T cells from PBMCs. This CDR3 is CASKVGLASDTQYF. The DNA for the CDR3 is TGTGCCAGCAAGGTGGGGCTAGCATCGGATACGCAGTATTTT. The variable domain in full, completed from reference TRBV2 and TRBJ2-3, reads EPEVTQTPSHQVTQMGQEVILRCVPISNHLYFYWYRQILGQKVEFLVSFYNNEISEKSEIFDDQFSVERPDGSNFTLKIRSTKLEDSAMYFCASKVGLASDTQYFGPGTRLTVL.